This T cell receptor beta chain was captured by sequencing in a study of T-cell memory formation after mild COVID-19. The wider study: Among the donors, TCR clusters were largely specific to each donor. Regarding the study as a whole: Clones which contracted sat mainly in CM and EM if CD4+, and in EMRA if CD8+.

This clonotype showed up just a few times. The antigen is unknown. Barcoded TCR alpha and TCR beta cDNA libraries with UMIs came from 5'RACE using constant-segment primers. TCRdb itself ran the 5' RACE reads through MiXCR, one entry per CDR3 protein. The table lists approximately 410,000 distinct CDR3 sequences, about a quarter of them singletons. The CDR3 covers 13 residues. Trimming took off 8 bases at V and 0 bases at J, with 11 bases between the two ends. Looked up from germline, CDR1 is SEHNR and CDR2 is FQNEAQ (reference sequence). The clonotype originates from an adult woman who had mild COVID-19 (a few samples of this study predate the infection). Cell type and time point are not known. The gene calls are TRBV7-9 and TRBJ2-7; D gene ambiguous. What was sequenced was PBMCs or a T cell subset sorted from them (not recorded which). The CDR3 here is CASARPSSYEQYF. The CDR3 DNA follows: TGTGCCAGCGCCCGGCCGAGCTCCTACGAGCAGTACTTC.